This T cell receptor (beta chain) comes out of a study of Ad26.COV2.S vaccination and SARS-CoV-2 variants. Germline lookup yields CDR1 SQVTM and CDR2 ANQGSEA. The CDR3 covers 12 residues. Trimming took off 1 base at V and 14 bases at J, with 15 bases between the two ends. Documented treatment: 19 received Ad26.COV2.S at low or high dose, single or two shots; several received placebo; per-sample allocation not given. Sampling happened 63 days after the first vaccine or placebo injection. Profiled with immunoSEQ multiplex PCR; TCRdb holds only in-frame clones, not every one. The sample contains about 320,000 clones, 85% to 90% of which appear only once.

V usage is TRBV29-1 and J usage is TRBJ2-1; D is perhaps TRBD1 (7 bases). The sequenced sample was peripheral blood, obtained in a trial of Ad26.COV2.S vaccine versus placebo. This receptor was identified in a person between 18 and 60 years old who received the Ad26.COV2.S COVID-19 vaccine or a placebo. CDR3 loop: CSVEGPRGEEFF. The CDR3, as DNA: TGCAGCGTTGAAGGCCCCAGGGGGGAGGAGTTCTTC.